This T cell receptor (beta chain) was recorded in a study of blood T cell repertoires in COVID-19. At the level of the study: From the United States, Italy and Spain came samples of acute and convalescent COVID-19. Sources were T cells, B-cell-depleted T cells, or PBMCs; the material itself was cDNA or gDNA.

Authors' processing steps: Estimation of nucleated cell counts relied on the amplification of reference gene primers. TCRdb's table, derived via immunoSEQ multiplex PCR, lists solely in-frame clones and lacks some. Clone size and the V and J calls come from that table; the DNA yielded D and trimming. The data show approximately 280,000 clones, around 90% seen once. V lost 0 bases and J lost 10, with 10 bases in between. The CDR3 runs to 14 residues. Germline V gene data show CDR1 as SEHNR and CDR2 as FQNEAQ (reference sequence). J is TRBJ1-6 and V is TRBV7-9; the D gene is possibly TRBD1 (5 bases). Sequenced input: peripheral blood. The clonotype originates from a man aged 50-60 years with acute or convalescent COVID-19. The CDR3 is CASSLAGARSPLHF. CDR3 bases: TGTGCCAGCAGCTTAGCAGGGGCGCGGTCACCCCTCCACTTT.